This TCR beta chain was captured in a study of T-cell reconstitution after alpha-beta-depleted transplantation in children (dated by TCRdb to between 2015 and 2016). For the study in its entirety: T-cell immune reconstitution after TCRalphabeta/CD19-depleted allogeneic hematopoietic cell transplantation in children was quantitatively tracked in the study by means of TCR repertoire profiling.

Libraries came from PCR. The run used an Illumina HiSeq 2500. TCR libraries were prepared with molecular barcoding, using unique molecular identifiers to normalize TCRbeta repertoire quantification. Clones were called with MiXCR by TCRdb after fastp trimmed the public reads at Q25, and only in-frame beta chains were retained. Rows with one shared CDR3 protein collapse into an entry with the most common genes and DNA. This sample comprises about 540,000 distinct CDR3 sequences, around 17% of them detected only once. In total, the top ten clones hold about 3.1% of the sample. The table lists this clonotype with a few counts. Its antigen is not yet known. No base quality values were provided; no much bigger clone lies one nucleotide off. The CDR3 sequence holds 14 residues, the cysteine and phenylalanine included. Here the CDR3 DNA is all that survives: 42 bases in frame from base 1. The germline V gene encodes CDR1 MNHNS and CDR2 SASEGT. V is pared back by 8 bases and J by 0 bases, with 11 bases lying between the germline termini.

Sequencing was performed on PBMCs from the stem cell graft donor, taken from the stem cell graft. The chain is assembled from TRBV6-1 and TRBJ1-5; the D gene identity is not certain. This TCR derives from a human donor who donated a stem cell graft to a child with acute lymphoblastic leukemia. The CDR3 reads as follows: CASVPFVSNQPQHF. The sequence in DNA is TGTGCCAGCGTACCTTTCGTTAGCAATCAGCCCCAGCATTTT.